The TCR beta chain described here comes from a study of cytomegalovirus exposure and HLA in healthy donors. Study-wide findings and caveats: Earlier analysis found most TCR beta V segments productive about 90% or about 30% of the time. Among TCR beta chains, those listed as cytomegalovirus-associated numbered fewer than 200. Most subjects had HLA-A and HLA-B alleles reportedly predicted accurately by TCR beta sequences. Reportedly, diagnosis of cytomegalovirus status by the classifier showed high specificity and sensitivity.

Concerning this clone itself: The antigen is unknown.

PCR primers comprised 60 Vbeta and 13 Jbeta primers. Here immunoSEQ multiplex PCR was the method, and the copy in TCRdb shows in-frame clones only, minus some. The sample shows about 140,000 clones, and about 2.5% sits with its ten largest clones. The material sequenced was PBMCs. The clonotype was recovered from a man aged 40-49 years in good health and CMV-seronegative.

CDR3 nucleotide sequence: TGTGCCAGCAGCGCTCCGGGACAGGGGAATTCACCCCTCCACTTT. Residues: CASSAPGQGNSPLHF. The chain is built from TRBV9 and TRBJ1-6, with 10 bases lining up with TRBD1. CDR1 and CDR2 from the germline V gene are SGDLS and YYNGEE. The V segment lost 3 bases and the J segment 7 bases; nucleotides outside the gene matches: 4. The CDR3 runs to 15 residues.